The source of this TCR beta chain is a study of blood T cells in healthy people across ages. A J-beta primer mix and a sample-barcoded 5' primer were used in a second PCR of roughly 7 to 12 cycles. TCRdb redid the calling of the 5' RACE reads with MiXCR, one entry per CDR3 protein. Among about 1.6 million distinct CDR3 sequences listed, approximately 32% were seen once. The CDR3 is 13 residues long. The germline V gene has CDR1 SGHVS and CDR2 FNYEAQ. This clonotype was counted ten times or more. One end of the junction varies from germline; a read error may be responsible. The rearrangement uses TRBV7-6 and TRBJ2-5; D is perhaps TRBD1 or TRBD2 (5 bases each). This TCR derives from a woman between 25 and 40 years old in good health. The sample consisted of blood. The CDR3 region has the DNA TGCGCCAGCAGCCGAGGGACCGAAGAGACCCAGTACTTC. Its protein is CASSRGTEETQYF.